The 20 T cell receptor beta chains reported below all come from one sample, sequenced in a study of control samples from healthy donors and cancer patients. Clones were read by immunoSEQ multiplex PCR, and TCRdb kept only the in-frame ones, dropping some. The table has tens of thousands of clones, around 93% seen once. The material sequenced was PBMCs. The origin of the receptors is a middle-aged woman with head and neck cancer.

This chain links TRBV4-1 with TRBJ1-4; D ambiguous. The V and J ends lost 11 bases and 5 bases respectively, with 15 bases between them. Germline V gene sequence: CDR1 MGHRA, CDR2 YSYEKL. This CDR3 region has 13 residues. In nucleotides, the CDR3 is TGCGCCTCAGCCGCGGAGGGAAATGAAAAACTGTTTTTT. Amino acid sequence: CASAAEGNEKLFF.

The V gene is TRBV6-4, the J gene TRBJ1-4; D is uncertain. Germline values: CDR1 MRHNA, CDR2 SNTAGT. The CDR3 runs to 13 residues. V gave up 5 bases and J gave up 8 bases, with 12 bases separating them. The CDR3 is CASSKRHGEKLFF. The CDR3 nucleotides are TGTGCCAGCAGTAAAAGGCACGGGGAAAAACTGTTTTTT.

The sample holds one count of this clone. The chain recombines TRBV7-3 with TRBJ1-1; perhaps TRBD1 as D (6 bases). Germline V gene lookup returns CDR1 SGHTA and CDR2 FQGTGA. The V end was cut by 4 bases, the J end by 6 bases, with 21 bases between. CDR3 length: 16 residues. CDR3 region: CASSSSGLARGPEAFF. DNA for the CDR3: TGTGCCAGCAGCTCCTCCGGGCTAGCCAGGGGACCTGAAGCTTTCTTT.

This sequence joins TRBV5-1 and TRBJ1-1; weak D call: TRBD1 (5 bases). The CDR3 loop spans 16 amino acids. With 0 bases removed from V and 3 bases from J, the gap between germline ends came to 15 bases. In germline, CDR1 is SGHRS, CDR2 YFSETQ. The CDR3 region has the DNA TGCGCCAGCAGCTTGGCCGCAGGGTCGATGGACACTGAAGCTTTCTTT. Translation: CASSLAAGSMDTEAFF.

V usage is TRBV15 and J usage is TRBJ1-6; D may be TRBD1 (6 bases). With 3 bases removed from V and 7 bases from J, the gap between germline ends came to 7 bases. Germline lookup yields CDR1 LNHNV and CDR2 YYDKDF (reference sequence). There are 13 residues in the CDR3. The CDR3 protein is CATSRDRNSPLHF. Here the CDR3 DNA reads TGTGCCACCAGCAGGGACAGAAATTCACCCCTCCACTTT.

The chain has TRBV4-2 and TRBJ1-2; D may be TRBD1 (5 bases). Germline lookup yields CDR1 LGHNA and CDR2 YNFKEQ. The V end lost 0 bases, the J end lost 8 bases, and 19 bases lay between the germline ends. The CDR3 is made up of 16 amino acids. The CDR3 bases are TGTGCCAGCAGCCAAGAAGGGACTGCTAGGGAGGACGGCTACACCTTC. Protein product: CASSQEGTAREDGYTF.

This chain connects TRBV2 to TRBJ1-2, with 9 nucleotides matching TRBD1. V shed 3 bases and J 7 bases; nucleotides not matched to a gene: 6. Germline V lookup: CDR1 SNHLY, CDR2 FYNNEI. The CDR3 is 14 residues long. This CDR3 is CASSDETGGSGYTF. For the CDR3, the DNA is TGTGCCAGCAGTGATGAGACAGGGGGAAGTGGCTACACCTTC.

This chain connects TRBV11-2 to TRBJ1-2; no reliable D call. The germline CDR1 and CDR2 sequences are SGHAT and FQNNGV. CDR3 length equals 15 residues. The V end lost 1 base, the J end lost 2 bases, and 11 bases lay between the germline ends. DNA for the CDR3: TGTGCCAGCAGCTTAGGGGGAGGTCCCAACTATGGCTACACCTTC. Its protein is CASSLGGGPNYGYTF.

V is TRBV7-2 and J is TRBJ1-5, with D unclear. The CDR3 totals 12 residues. V was trimmed by 2 bases and J by 11 bases, leaving 10 bases between them. Germline lookup yields CDR1 SGHTA and CDR2 FQGNSA. DNA for the CDR3: TGTGCCAGCAGCTTACCGGGCCAGACCCAGCATTTT. Translating gives CASSLPGQTQHF. Looking up the rest from reference TRBV7-2 and TRBJ1-5 gives the full variable domain: GAGVSQSPSNKVTEKGKDVELRCDPISGHTALYWYRQSLGQGLEFLIYFQGNSAPDKSGLPSDRFSAERTGGSVSTLTIQRTQQEDSAVYLCASSLPGQTQHFGDGTRLSIL.

The chain links TRBV5-1 to TRBJ2-2, with D maybe TRBD2 (6 bases). This CDR3 has 14 residues. Germline V CDR1 and CDR2: SGHRS, YFSETQ. Trimming left V 5 bases short and J 4 bases short, with 12 bases between. CDR3 bases: TGCGCCAGCAGGGCTAGCGTCGGCACCGGGGAGCTGTTTTTT. It is translated as CASRASVGTGELFF.

The gene calls are TRBV10-1 and TRBJ2-3; TRBD2 is a possible D gene (5 bases). CDR3 size: 13 residues. The germline V and J ends were trimmed by 7 bases and 2 bases, with 10 bases remaining between them. Germline CDR1 WNHNN, CDR2 SYGVQD (reference sequence). CDR3 DNA: TGCGCCAGCAAGGAGAGGGTCACAGATACGCAGTATTTT. This translates into CASKERVTDTQYF.

This clone was counted once. The rearrangement uses TRBV18 and TRBJ1-2; D unresolved. CDR1 and CDR2 (germline): KGHSH, LQKENI. Trimming took off 1 base at V and 1 base at J, with 13 bases between the two ends. The CDR3 runs 16 residues. In DNA, the CDR3 is TGTGCCAGCTCACCACTTCCGGGAGCGAGTAACTATGGCTACACCTTC. This sequence encodes CASSPLPGASNYGYTF.

The chain is built from TRBV19 and TRBJ1-4; D not certain. Germline CDR1 reads LNHDA; CDR2 reads SQIVND (reference sequence). This CDR3 has 14 amino acids. V lost 4 bases and J lost 0, with 6 bases in between. DNA for the CDR3: TGTGCCAGTAGTAAATTTGCAACTAATGAAAAACTGTTTTTT. As protein: CASSKFATNEKLFF.

This clone was detected once. This rearrangement joins TRBV11-2 to TRBJ2-1; TRBD1 matches at 7 bases. This CDR3 region has 17 residues. V dropped 5 bases and J dropped 0; count of bases not matched to a gene: 10. Germline values: CDR1 SGHAT, CDR2 FQNNGV. The DNA of the CDR3 is TGTGCCAGCAGCCCAAGGGGGCAAAGGAGCTCCTACAATGAGCAGTTCTTC. Its translation is CASSPRGQRSSYNEQFF.

The chain joins TRBV19 to TRBJ2-7, with TRBD1 matching over 9 bases. With V trimmed by 3 bases and J by 3 bases, 9 bases remained unmatched. The CDR3 extends over 16 amino acids. Germline CDR1 LNHDA, CDR2 SQIVND (reference sequence). The CDR3 DNA follows: TGTGCCAGTAGTATCGCCGGGACAGGGAATAACTACGAGCAGTACTTC. This translates into CASSIAGTGNNYEQYF.

The chain has TRBV19 and TRBJ2-7, with D hard to call. The germline V gene has CDR1 LNHDA and CDR2 SQIVND (reference sequence). Trimming took 2 bases from V and 2 from J, leaving 7 bases between them. The CDR3 is 13 amino acids. The CDR3 coding sequence is TGTGCCAGTAGTATAAAGTCACCCTACGAGCAGTACTTC. Its translation: CASSIKSPYEQYF.

The CDR3 reads CASSTSGTAYGYTF. CDR3 nucleotide sequence: TGTGCCAGCAGTACCTCCGGGACGGCCTATGGCTACACCTTC. This rearrangement joins TRBV28 to TRBJ1-2; tentatively, D is TRBD1 (5 bases). Looked up from germline, CDR1 is MDHEN and CDR2 is SYDVKM. This CDR3 is 14 amino acids long. The V end lost 5 bases, the J end lost 4 bases, and 14 bases lay between the germline ends.

The chain couples TRBV9 to TRBJ1-3; D uncertain. Germline CDR1 and CDR2: SGDLS and YYNGEE. Trimming pared 0 bases from V and 1 base from J, leaving 11 bases between. The CDR3 extends over 16 amino acids. CDR3: CASSVGGSRSGNTIYF. The CDR3 DNA sequence: TGTGCCAGCAGCGTAGGCGGGTCGAGGTCTGGAAACACCATATATTTT.

Of note for this clone: The same CDR3 is also encoded by other DNA sequences in this sample. The chain is built from TRBV11-3 and TRBJ2-5; weak D call: TRBD2 (5 bases). This CDR3 spans 14 amino acids. The V gene's germline CDR1 is SGHNT and CDR2 YENEEA. The V end was cut by 1 base, the J end by 3 bases, with 9 bases between. Written as DNA, the CDR3 is TGTGCCAGCAGCTTAGCGGGAATGGAAGAGACCCAGTACTTC. It yields the protein CASSLAGMEETQYF.

The gene calls are TRBV6-2 or TRBV6-3 and TRBJ2-3, with D unresolved. Trimming took 3 bases from V and 1 from J, leaving 5 bases between them. The CDR3 length is 13 residues. CDR1 is MNHEY, CDR2 SVGEGT, per germline. This chain's CDR3 is CASSYLGTDTQYF. In DNA, the CDR3 is TGTGCCAGCAGTTATTTGGGCACAGATACGCAGTATTTT.